The present entry profiles one T cell receptor (beta chain) with its context. Its target is unknown. Germline V CDR1 and CDR2: SGHVS, FNYEAQ. The V end was cut by 0 bases, the J end by 0 bases, with 9 bases between. This CDR3 comprises 16 residues. This sample is drawn from a study of T-cell memory formation after mild COVID-19. The study, taken as a whole, reports: There was a balanced CD4/CD8 profile in clones contracting day 15 to 85, and later expanders leaned CD4+.

5'RACE with constant-segment primers yielded barcoded, UMI-tagged TCR alpha and TCR beta cDNA libraries. In TCRdb, the 5' RACE reads were re-called with MiXCR into one record per CDR3 protein. This table holds more than 350,000 distinct CDR3 sequences, around a fifth found once. V gene TRBV7-6 combines with J gene TRBJ2-1; D uncertain. The clonotype comes from an adult woman who had mild COVID-19 (a few samples of this study predate the infection). Cell type and time point are not known. Sample: PBMCs or a T cell subset sorted from them (not recorded which). CDR3 in DNA: TGTGCCAGCAGCTTAGCGACCGTCAGCTCCTACAATGAGCAGTTCTTC. It translates to CASSLATVSSYNEQFF. Filled out from reference TRBV7-6 and TRBJ2-1, the complete variable domain reads GAGVSQSPRYKVTKRGQDVALRCDPISGHVSLYWYRQALGQGPEFLTYFNYEAQQDKSGLPNDRFSAERPEGSISTLTIQRTEQRDSAMYRCASSLATVSSYNEQFFGPGTRLTVL.